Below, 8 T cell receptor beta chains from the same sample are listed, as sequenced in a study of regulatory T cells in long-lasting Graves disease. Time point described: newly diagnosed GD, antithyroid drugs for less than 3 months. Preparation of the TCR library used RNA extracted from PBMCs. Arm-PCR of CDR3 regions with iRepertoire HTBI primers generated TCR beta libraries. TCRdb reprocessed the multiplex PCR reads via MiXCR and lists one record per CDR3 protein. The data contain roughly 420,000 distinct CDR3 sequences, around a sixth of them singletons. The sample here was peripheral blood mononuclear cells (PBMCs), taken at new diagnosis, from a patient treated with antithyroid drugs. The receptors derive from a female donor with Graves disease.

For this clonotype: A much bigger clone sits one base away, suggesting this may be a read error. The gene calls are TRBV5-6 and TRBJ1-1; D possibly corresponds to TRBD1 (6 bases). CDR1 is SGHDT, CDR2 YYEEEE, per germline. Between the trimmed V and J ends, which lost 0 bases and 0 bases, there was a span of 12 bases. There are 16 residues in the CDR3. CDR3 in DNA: TGTGCCAGCAGCTTGGGCCCAGGGGAGCTGAACACTGAAGCTTTCTTT. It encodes CASSLGPGELNTEAFF.

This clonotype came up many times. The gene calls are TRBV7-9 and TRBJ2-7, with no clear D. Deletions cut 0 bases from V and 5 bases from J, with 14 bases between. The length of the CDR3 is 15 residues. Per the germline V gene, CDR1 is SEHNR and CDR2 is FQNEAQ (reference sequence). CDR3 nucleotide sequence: TGTGCCAGCAGCTTAGCAGGCCAGACTCCCCACGAGCAGTACTTC. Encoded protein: CASSLAGQTPHEQYF.

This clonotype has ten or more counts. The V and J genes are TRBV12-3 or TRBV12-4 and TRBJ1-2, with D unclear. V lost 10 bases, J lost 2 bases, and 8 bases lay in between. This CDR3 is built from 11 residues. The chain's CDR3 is CATGGNYGYTF. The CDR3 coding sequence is TGTGCCACCGGTGGAAACTATGGCTACACCTTC.

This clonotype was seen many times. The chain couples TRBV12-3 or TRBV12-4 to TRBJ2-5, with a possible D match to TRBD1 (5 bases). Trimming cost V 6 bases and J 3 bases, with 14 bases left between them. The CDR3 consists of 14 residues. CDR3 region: CASSQSSTEETQYF. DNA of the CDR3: TGTGCCAGCAGCCAGTCCTCGACAGAAGAGACCCAGTACTTC.

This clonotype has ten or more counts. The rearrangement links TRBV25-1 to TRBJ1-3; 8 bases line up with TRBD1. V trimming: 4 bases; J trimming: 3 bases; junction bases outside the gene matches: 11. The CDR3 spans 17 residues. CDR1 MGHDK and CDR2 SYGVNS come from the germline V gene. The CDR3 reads CASSAGQGFGLGNTIYF. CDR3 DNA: TGTGCCAGCAGTGCAGGACAGGGTTTTGGCCTTGGAAACACCATATATTTT.

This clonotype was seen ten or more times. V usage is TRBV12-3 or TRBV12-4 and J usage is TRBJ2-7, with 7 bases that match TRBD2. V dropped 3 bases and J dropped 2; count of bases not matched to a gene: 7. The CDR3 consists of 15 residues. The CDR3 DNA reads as TGTGCCAGCAGTTTCGGGGCTAGCGGTACCTACGAGCAGTACTTC. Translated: CASSFGASGTYEQYF.

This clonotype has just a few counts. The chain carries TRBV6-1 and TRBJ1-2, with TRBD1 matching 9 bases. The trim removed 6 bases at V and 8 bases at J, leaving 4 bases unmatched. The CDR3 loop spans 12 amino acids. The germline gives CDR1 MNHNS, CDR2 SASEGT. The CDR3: CASSRDRVGYTF. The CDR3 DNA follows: TGTGCCAGCAGCCGGGACAGGGTCGGCTACACCTTC.

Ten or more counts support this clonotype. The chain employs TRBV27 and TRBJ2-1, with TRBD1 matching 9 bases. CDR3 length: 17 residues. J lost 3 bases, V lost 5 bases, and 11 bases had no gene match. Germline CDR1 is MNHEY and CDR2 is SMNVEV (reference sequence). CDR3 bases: TGTGCCAGCAGTCCTACATTGGACAGGGGATTCTACAATGAGCAGTTCTTC. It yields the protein CASSPTLDRGFYNEQFF.